This TCR beta chain came from a study of T cells after yellow fever vaccination. Study-wide points: Weaker in magnitude, the secondary response showed a faster peak on day 5 versus 15.

The table lists this clonotype with many counts. V lost 1 base to trimming and J lost 6 bases, with 8 bases between them. The CDR3 spans 13 residues. Germline values: CDR1 LGHDT, CDR2 YNNKEL (reference sequence). In making TCR cDNA, 5'RACE template switching added a universal primer site and UMIs to it. TCRdb independently ran MiXCR on the 5' RACE reads; one entry per CDR3 protein. The profile shows 15,000 or so distinct CDR3 sequences, about 7.1% of them singletons. The material sequenced was PBMCs, either bulk or a sorted T-cell subset (CD4+, CD8+, memory, or dextramer-sorted; not recorded which), taken on the day of the yellow fever booster vaccination. The chain recombines TRBV3-1 with TRBJ2-3; D uncertain. The origin of this receptor is a young man who received the YFV17D yellow fever vaccine. The CDR3 region is CASSQGLADTQYF. In DNA form, the CDR3 reads TGTGCCAGCAGCCAAGGGTTGGCTGATACGCAGTATTTT.